Sequencing of this TCR beta chain was carried out in a study of control samples from healthy donors and cancer patients (dated by TCRdb to 2020 to 2021). Reading the germline V gene (reference sequence) gives CDR1 LNHDA and CDR2 SQIVND. The CDR3 holds 13 amino acids from the cysteine to the phenylalanine. Only the CDR3 portion is preserved as DNA: 39 bases, with reading frame beginning at the first base. V is pruned by 6 bases and J by 5 bases, leaving 6 bases of the junction without a gene match. Library preparation was by the immunoSEQ multiplex PCR assay. The table comes from immuneACCESS by way of TCRdb, which keeps in-frame sequences with V and J called. Part of the clones is missing from these tables; in studies checked, under half for an unresolved V gene and the rest for unknown reasons. The sample records roughly 200,000 clones, about 93% of which are singletons. Approximately 1.5% of the sample is taken by the ten largest.

This clone was counted a single time. The clone's antigen remains unknown. No per-base quality is available; no much larger clone lies one base away. Sequencing input: blood. The TCR comes from a man between 45 and 60 years old in good health. The chain uses TRBV19 and TRBJ1-2; 7 bases in the middle match TRBD1. The CDR3 protein is CASSDRDSYGYTF. In nucleotides, the sequence is TGTGCCAGTAGCGATCGGGACAGTTATGGCTACACCTTC.